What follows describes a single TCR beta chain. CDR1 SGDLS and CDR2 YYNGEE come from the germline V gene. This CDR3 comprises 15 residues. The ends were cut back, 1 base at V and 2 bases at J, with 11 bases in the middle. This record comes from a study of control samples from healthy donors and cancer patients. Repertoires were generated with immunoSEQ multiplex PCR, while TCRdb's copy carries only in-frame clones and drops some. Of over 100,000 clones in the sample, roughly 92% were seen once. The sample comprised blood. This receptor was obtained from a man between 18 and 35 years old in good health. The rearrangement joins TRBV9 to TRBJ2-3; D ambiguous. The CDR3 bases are TGTGCCAGCAGCGTATCCCCTCACGTCACAGATACGCAGTATTTT. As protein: CASSVSPHVTDTQYF. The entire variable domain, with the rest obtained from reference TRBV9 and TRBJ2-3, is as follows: DSGVTQTPKHLITATGQRVTLRCSPRSGDLSVYWYQQSLDQGLQFLIQYYNGEERAKGNILERFSAQQFPDLHSELNLSSLELGDSALYFCASSVSPHVTDTQYFGPGTRLTVL.